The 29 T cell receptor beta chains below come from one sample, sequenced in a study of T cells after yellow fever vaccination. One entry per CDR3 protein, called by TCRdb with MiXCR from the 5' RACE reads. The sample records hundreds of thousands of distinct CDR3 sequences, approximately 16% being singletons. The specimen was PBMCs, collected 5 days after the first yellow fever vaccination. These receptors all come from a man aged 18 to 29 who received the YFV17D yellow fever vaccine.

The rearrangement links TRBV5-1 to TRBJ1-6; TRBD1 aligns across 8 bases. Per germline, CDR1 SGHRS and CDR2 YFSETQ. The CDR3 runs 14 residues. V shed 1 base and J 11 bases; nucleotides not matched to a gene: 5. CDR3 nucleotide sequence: TGCGCCAGCAGCTTGACAGGGGGAGAGGCACCCCTCCACTTT. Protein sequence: CASSLTGGEAPLHF.

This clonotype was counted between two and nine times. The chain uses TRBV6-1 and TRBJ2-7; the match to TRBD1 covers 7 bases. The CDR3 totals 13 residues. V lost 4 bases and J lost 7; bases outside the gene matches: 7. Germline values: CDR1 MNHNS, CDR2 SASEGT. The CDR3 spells CASSAVTGREQYV. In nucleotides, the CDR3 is TGTGCCAGCAGTGCCGTGACAGGGCGGGAGCAGTACGTC.

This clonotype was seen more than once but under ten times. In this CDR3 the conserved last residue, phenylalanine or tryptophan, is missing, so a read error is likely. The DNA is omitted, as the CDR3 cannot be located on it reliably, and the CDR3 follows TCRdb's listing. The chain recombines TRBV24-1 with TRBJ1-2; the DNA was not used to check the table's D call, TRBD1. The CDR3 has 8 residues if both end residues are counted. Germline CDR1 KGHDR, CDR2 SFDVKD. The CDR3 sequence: CATSDRTV.

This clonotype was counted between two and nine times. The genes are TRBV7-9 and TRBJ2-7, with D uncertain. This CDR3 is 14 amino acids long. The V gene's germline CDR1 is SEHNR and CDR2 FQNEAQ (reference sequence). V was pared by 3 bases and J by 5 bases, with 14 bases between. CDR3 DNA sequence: TGTGCCAGCAGCTTCCAGAACGATCACAACGAGCAGTACTTC. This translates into CASSFQNDHNEQYF.

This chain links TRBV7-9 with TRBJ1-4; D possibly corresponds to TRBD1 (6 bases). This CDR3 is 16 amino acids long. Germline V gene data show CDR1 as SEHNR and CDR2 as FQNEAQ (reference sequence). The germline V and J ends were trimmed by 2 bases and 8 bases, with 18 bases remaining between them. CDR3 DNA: TGTGCCAGCAGCTTATGGGGGCTCGGCAAAGTCGAAAAACTGTTTTTT. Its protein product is CASSLWGLGKVEKLFF.

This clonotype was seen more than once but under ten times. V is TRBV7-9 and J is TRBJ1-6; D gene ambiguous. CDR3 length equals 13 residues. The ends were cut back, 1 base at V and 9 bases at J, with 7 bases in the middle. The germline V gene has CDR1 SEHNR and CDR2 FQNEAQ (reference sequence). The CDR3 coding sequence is TGTGCCAGCAGCTTAGTGGCGGGTTCACCCCTCCACTTT. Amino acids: CASSLVAGSPLHF.

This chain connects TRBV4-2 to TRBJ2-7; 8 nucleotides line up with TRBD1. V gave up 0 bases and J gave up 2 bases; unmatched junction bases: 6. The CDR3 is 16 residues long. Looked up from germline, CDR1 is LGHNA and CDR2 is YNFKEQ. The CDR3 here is CASSQDAQGATYEQYV. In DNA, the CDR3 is TGTGCCAGCAGCCAAGACGCGCAGGGGGCAACCTACGAGCAGTACGTC.

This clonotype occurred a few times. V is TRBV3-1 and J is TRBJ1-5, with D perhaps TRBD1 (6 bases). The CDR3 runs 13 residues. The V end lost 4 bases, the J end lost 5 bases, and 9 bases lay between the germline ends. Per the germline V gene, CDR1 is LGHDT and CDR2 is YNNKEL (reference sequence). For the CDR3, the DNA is TGTGCCAGCAGCCCTTACAGGGATCAGCCCCAGCATTTT. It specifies CASSPYRDQPQHF.

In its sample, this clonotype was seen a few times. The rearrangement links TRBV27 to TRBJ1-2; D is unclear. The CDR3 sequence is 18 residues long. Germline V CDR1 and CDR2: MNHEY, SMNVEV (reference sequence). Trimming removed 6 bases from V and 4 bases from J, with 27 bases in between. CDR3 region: CASSPVVPGLQTPYGYTF. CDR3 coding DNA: TGTGCCAGCAGCCCCGTCGTCCCGGGCCTTCAAACTCCCTATGGCTACACCTTC.

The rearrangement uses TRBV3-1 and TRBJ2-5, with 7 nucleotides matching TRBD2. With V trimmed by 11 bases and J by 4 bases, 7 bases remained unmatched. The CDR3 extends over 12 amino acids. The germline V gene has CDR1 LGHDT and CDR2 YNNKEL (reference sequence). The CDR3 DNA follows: TGTGCCGTATCAGGCGGGGGAGAGACCCAGTACTTC. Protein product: CAVSGGGETQYF.

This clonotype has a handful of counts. The CDR3 reads CASSRTKSNYEQYF. CDR3 sequence (DNA): TGTGCCAGCAGTAGGACCAAGTCTAACTACGAGCAGTACTTC. The rearrangement links TRBV6-5 to TRBJ2-7; no reliable D call. Deletions cut 5 bases from V and 3 bases from J, with 14 bases between. CDR3 length equals 14 residues. Germline CDR1 reads MNHEY; CDR2 reads SVGAGI.

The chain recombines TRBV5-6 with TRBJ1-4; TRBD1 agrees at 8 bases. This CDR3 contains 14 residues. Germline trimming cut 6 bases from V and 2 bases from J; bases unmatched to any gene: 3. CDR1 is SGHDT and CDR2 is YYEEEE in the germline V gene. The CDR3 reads CASTRGPTNEKLFF. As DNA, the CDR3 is TGTGCCAGCACCAGGGGGCCCACTAATGAAAAACTGTTTTTT. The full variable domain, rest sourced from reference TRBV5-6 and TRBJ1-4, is DAGVTQSPTHLIKTRGQQVTLRCSPKSGHDTVSWYQQALGQGPQFIFQYYEEEERQRGNFPDRFSGHQFPNYSSELNVNALLLGDSALYLCASTRGPTNEKLFFGSGTQLSVL.

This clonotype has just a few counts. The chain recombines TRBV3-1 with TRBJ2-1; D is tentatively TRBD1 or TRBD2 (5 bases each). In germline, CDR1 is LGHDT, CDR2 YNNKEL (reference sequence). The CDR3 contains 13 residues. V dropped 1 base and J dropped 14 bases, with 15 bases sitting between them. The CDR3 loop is CASSQAPGLQEFF. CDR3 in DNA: TGTGCCAGCAGCCAAGCCCCGGGGTTACAGGAGTTCTTC.

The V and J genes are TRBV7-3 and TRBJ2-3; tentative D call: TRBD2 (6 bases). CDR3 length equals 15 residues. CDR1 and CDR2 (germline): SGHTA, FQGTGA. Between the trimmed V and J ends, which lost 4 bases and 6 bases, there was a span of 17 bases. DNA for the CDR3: TGTGCCAGCAGCTCGAGCGGGCCCCCCGGGGATACGCAGTATTTT. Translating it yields CASSSSGPPGDTQYF.

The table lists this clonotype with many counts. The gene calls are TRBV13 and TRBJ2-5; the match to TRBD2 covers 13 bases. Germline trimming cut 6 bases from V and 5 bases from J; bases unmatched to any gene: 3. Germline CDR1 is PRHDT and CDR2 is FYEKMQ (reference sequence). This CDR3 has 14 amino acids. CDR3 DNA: TGTGCCAGCAGGACTAGCGGGGGGCTCGAGACCCAGTACTTC. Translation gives CASRTSGGLETQYF.

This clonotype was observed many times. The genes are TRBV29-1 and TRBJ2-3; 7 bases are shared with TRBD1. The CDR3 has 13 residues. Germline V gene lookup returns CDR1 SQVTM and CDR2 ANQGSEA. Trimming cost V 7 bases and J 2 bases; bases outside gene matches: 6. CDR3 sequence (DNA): TGCAGCGGGGGACAGCCTCCCACAGATACGCAGTATTTT. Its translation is CSGGQPPTDTQYF.

CDR3 coding DNA: TGTGCCAGCAGTTTATATCGGGGAACTGGGGCCAACGTCCTGACTTTC. Translation: CASSLYRGTGANVLTF. The genes are TRBV12-3 or TRBV12-4 and TRBJ2-6, with D possibly matching TRBD2 (5 bases). The CDR3 spans 16 residues. V was trimmed by 2 bases and J by 2 bases, leaving 10 bases between them.

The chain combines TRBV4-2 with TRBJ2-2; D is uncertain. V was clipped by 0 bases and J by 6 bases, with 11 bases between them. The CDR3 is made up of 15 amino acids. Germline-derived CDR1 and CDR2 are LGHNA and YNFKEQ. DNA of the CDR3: TGTGCCAGCAGCCAAGAATTGATTGGGCCCGGGGAGCTGTTTTTT. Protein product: CASSQELIGPGELFF.

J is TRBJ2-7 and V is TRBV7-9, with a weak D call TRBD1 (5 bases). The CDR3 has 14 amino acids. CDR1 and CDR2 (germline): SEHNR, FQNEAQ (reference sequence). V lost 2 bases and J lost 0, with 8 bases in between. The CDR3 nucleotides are TGTGCCAGCAGCTTATCAGGGATCTCCTACGAGCAGTACGTC. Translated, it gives CASSLSGISYEQYV.

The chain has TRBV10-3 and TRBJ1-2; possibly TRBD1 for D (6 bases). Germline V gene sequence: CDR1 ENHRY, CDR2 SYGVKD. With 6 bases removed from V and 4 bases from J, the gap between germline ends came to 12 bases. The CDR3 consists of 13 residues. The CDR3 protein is CAIRAGVAYGYTF. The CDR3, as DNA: TGTGCCATCAGGGCAGGGGTGGCCTATGGCTACACCTTC.

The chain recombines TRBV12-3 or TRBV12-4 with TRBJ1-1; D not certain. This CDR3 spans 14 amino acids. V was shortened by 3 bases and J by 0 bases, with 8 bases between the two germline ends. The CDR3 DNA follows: TGTGCCAGCAGTTTCGGCGAGTTGAACACTGAAGCTTTCTTT. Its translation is CASSFGELNTEAFF.

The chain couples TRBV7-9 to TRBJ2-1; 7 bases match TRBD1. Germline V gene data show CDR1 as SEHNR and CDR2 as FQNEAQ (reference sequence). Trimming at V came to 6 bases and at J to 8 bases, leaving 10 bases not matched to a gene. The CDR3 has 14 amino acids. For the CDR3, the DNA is TGTGCCAGCAGAACAACCACGGGGACAGATGAGCAGTTCTTC. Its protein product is CASRTTTGTDEQFF. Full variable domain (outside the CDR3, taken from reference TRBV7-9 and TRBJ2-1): DTGVSQNPRHKITKRGQNVTFRCDPISEHNRLYWYRQTLGQGPEFLTYFQNEAQLEKSRLLSDRFSAERPKGSFSTLEIQRTEQGDSAMYLCASRTTTGTDEQFFGPGTRLTVL.

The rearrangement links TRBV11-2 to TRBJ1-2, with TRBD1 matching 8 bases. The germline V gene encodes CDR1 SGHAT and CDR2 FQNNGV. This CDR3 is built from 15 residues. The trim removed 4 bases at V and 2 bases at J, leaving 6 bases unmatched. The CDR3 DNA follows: TGTGCCAGCAGCTCCCCCAGGGGGCCCAACTATGGCTACACCTTC. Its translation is CASSSPRGPNYGYTF.

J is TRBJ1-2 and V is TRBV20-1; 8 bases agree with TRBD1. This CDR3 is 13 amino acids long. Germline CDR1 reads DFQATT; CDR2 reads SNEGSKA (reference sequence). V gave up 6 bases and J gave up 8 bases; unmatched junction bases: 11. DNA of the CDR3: TGCAGTGCCCCACCACAAGGGACAGGAGGCTACACCTTC. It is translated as CSAPPQGTGGYTF.

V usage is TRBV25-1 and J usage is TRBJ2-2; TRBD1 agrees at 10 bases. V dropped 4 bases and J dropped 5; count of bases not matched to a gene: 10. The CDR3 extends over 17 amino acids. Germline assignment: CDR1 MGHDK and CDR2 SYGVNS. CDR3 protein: CASSVFPGTGETGELFF. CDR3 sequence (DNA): TGTGCCAGCAGTGTTTTCCCCGGGACAGGGGAAACCGGGGAGCTGTTTTTT.

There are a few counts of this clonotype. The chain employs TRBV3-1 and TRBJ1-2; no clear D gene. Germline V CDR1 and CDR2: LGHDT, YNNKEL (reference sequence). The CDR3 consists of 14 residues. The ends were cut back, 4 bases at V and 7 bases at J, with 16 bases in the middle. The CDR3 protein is CASSPPRTSSGYTF. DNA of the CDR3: TGTGCCAGCAGCCCGCCGAGGACTTCCAGTGGCTACACCTTC.

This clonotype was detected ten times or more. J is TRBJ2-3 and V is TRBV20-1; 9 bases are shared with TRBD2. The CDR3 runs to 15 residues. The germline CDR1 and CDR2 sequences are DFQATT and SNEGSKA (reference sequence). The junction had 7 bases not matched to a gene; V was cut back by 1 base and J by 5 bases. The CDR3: CSARVSGGLVDTQYF. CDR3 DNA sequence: TGCAGTGCTAGAGTTAGCGGGGGATTAGTAGATACGCAGTATTTT.

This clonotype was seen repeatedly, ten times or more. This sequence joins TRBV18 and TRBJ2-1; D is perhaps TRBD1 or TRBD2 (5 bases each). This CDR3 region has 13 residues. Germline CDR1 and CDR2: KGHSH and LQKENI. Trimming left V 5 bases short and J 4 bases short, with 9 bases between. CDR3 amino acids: CASSGTVYNEQFF. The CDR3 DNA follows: TGTGCCAGCTCAGGGACGGTTTACAATGAGCAGTTCTTC.

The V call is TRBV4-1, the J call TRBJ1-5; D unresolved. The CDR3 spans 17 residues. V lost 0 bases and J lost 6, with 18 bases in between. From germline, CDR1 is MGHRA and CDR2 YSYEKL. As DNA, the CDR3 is TGCGCCAGCAGCCAAGATCCCGGCGGAAGTACGTTTCAGCCCCAGCATTTT. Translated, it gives CASSQDPGGSTFQPQHF.